This TCR beta chain stems from a study of graft-versus-host responses after intestinal transplantation. In the study overall: As for transplant type, recipients had multivisceral, liver-intestinal, or isolated intestinal grafts. The study's findings and limits: Marrow from the recipient contained GvH clones, some of which had appeared first in ileum or blood.

About this clone itself: The target antigen is unknown.

Method: immunoSEQ multiplex PCR; TCRdb's copy keeps in-frame clones and lacks some. The sample comprises 95,000 to 150,000 clones, approximately 96% of which are singletons, and more than 2.5% rests with the top ten. Germline CDR1 SGHVS, CDR2 FNYEAQ. The CDR3 consists of 12 residues. Trimming removed 5 bases from V and 2 bases from J, with 5 bases in between. This specimen consisted of unstimulated CD8+ T cells sorted from spleen or lymph node cells, obtained before intestinal transplant. The gene calls are TRBV7-6 and TRBJ2-3; D unclear. This sequence was found in a human donor who received an intestinal transplant. DNA of the CDR3: TGTGCCAGCAGCACCCACACAGATACGCAGTATTTT. This encodes CASSTHTDTQYF.